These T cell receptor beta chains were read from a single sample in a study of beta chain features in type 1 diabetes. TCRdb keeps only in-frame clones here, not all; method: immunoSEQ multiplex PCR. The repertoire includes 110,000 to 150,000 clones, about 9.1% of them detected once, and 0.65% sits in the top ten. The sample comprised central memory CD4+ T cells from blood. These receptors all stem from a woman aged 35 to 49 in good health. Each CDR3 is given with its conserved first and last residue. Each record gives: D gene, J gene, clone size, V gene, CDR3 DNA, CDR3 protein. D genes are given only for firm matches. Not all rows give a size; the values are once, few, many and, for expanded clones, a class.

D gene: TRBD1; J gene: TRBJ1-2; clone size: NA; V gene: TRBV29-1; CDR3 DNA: TGCAGCGGGACAGGGATTTTGGGTGGGGGCTACACCTTC; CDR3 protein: CSGTGILGGGYTF
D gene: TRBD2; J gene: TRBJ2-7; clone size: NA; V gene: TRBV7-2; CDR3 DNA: TGTGCCAGCAGCTTATCGGCGGCTAGCGGGGGGTACGAGCAGTACTTC; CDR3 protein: CASSLSAASGGYEQYF
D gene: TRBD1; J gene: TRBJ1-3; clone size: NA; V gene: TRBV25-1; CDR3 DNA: TGTGCCAGCAGGGGATCGGAACAGGGGCACACCATATATTTT; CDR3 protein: CASRGSEQGHTIYF
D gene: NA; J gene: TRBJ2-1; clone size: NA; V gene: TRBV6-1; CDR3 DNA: TGTGCCAGCAGTCGGGACTCCCGCTCCTACAATGAGCAGTTCTTC; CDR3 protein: CASSRDSRSYNEQFF
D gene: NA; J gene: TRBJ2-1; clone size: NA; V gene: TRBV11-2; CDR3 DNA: TGTGCCAGCAGCTTCGACAATCGGGACTACAATGAGCAGTTCTTC; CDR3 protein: CASSFDNRDYNEQFF
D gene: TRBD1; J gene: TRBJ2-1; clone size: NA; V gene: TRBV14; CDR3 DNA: TGTGCCAGCAGCCAAGGGACAGGGCTGTTCTTC; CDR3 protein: CASSQGTGLFF
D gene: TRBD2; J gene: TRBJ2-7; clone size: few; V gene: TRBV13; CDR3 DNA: TGTGCCAGCAGTATTAGCGGGGGGGCGCTCGAGCAGTACTTC; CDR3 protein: CASSISGGALEQYF
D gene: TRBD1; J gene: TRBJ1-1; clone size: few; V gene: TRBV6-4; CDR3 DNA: TGTGCCAGCAGCCGGGACAGCTTAATGAACACTGAAGCTTTCTTT; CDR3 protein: CASSRDSLMNTEAFF
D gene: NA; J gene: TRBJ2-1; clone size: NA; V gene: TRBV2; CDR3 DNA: TGTGCCAGCAGTTTTTCCCAGGGAGGCTACAATGAGCAGTTCTTC; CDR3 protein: CASSFSQGGYNEQFF
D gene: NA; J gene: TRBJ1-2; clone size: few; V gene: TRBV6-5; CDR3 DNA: TGTGCCAGCAGTCCAGGGCTGGGTGGCTACACCTTC; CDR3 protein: CASSPGLGGYTF
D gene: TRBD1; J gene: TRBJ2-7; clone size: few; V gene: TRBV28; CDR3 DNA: TGTGCCAGCAGTTCCCCGGGACAGGGGATCCACGAGCAGTACTTC; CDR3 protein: CASSSPGQGIHEQYF
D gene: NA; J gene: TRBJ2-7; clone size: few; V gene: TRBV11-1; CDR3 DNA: TGTGCCAGCAGCCGGACTGACAACTACGAGCAGTACTTC; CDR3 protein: CASSRTDNYEQYF
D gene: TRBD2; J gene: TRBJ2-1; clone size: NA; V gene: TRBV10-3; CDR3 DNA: TGTGCCATCAGCGAGGGACTAGCGGGGGCTAGCTCCTACAATGAGCAGTTCTTC; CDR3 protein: CAISEGLAGASSYNEQFF
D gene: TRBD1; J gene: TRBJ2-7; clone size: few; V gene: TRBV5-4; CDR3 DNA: TGTGCCAGCAGCTGGGGACAGGCGGTCCACGAGCAGTACTTC; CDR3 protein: CASSWGQAVHEQYF
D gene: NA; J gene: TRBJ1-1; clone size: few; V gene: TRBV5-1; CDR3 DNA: TGCGCCAGCAGCCCCCCCGGGGGAGGGATGAACACTGAAGCTTTCTTT; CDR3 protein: CASSPPGGGMNTEAFF
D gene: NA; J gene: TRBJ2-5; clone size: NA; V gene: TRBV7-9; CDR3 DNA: TGTGCCAGCAGCTTATGGGGAGGAGAGACCCAGTACTTC; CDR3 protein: CASSLWGGETQYF
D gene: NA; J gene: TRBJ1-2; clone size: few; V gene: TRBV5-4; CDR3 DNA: TGTGCCAGCACCCCCCCCGGGCCCACTGGGGCTGGCTACACCTTC; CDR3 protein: CASTPPGPTGAGYTF
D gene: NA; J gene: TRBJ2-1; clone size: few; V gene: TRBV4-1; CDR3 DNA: TGCGCCAGCAGCCAAGAGGCAGGCTCCAGCTCCTACAATGAGCAGTTCTTC; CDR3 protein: CASSQEAGSSSYNEQFF
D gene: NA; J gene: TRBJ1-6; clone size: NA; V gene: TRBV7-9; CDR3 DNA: TGTGCCAGCAGCTTATCAGGGGAGGGTTCACCCCTCCACTTT; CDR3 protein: CASSLSGEGSPLHF
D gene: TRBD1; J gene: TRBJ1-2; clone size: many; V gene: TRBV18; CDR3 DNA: TGTGCCAGCTCACCCCAGGGGACAGGGACCTATGGCTACACCTTC; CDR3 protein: CASSPQGTGTYGYTF
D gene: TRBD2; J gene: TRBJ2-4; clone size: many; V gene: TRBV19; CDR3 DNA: TGTGCCACAAGCCCGGGGGGAACCAAAAACATTCAGTACTTC; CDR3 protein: CATSPGGTKNIQYF
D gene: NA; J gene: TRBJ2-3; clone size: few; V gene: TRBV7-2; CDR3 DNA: TGTGCCAGCAGCACATACACAGATACGCAGTATTTT; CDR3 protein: CASSTYTDTQYF
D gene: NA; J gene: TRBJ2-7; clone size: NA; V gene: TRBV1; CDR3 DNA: TGCACTACGACTAGCGGGGAGACCTACGAGCAGTACTTC; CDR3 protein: CTTTSGETYEQYF
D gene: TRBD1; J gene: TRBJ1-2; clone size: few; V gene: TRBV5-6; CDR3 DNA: TGTGCCAGCAGCTTGTCAGGGGGCGGTGGCTACACCTTC; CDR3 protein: CASSLSGGGGYTF
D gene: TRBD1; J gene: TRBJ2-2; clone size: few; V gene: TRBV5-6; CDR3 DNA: TGTGCCAGCAACCGGAGGGGGACAGGTCGCACCGGGGAGCTGTTTTTT; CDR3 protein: CASNRRGTGRTGELFF
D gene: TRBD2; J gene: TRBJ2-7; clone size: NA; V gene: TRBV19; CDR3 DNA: TGTGCCAGTAGTATAGATCCTAGCGGGACCTACGAGCAGTACTTC; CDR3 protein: CASSIDPSGTYEQYF
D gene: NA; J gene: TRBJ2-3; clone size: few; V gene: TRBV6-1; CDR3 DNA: TGTGCCAGCAGTGAATTCGGTGGAGTTTCTAGCACAGATACGCAGTATTTT; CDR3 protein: CASSEFGGVSSTDTQYF
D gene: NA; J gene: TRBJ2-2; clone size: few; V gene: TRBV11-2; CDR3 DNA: TGTGCCAGCACCCCCCAGGGCACCGGGGAGCTGTTTTTT; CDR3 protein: CASTPQGTGELFF
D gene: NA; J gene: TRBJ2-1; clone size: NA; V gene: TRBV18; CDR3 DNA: TGTGCCAGCTCACTGATTCAGGGTCCGGATGAGCAGTTCTTC; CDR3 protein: CASSLIQGPDEQFF
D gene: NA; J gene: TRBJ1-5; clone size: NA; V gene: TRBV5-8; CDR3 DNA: TGTGCCAGCAGCTTGTCTGGGAGTACAAATCAGCCCCAGCATTTT; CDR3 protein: CASSLSGSTNQPQHF
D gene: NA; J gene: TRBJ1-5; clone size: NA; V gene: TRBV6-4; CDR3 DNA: TGTGCCAGCAGCCCAGAAGAGGGTCAGCCCCAGCATTTT; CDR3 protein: CASSPEEGQPQHF
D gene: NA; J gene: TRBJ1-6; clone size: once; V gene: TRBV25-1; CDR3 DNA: TGTGCCAGCGGGGAAGGAGGGCGAGGTTCACCCCTCCACTTT; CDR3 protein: CASGEGGRGSPLHF
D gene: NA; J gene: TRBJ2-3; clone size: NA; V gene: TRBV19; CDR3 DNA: TGTGCCAGTACTACCCGAGATACGCAGTATTTT; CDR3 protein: CASTTRDTQYF
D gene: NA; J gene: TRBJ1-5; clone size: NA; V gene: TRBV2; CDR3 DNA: TGTGCCAGCAGTCCAAGGAGTGATCAGCCCCAGCATTTT; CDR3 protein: CASSPRSDQPQHF
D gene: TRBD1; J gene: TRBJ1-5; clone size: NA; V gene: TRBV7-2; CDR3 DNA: TGTGCCAGCAGCACCCAGACAGGGACAAATCAGCCCCAGCATTTT; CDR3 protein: CASSTQTGTNQPQHF
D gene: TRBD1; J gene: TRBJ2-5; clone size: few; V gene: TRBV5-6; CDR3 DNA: TGTGCCAGCAGCGGACGACAGGGGGCGTATCAAGAGACCCAGTACTTC; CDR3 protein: CASSGRQGAYQETQYF
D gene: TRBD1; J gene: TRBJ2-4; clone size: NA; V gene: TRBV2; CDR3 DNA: TGTGCCAGCAGGGGGGATGACAGGGAACAGTACTTC; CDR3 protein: CASRGDDREQYF
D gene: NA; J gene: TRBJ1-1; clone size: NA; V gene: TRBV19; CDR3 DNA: TGTGCCAGTAGTATAGTGCCCCTAGGAGCTGAAGCTTTCTTT; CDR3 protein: CASSIVPLGAEAFF
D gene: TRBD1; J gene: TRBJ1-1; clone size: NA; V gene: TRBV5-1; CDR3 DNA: TGCGCCAGCAGCTATCGGACAGGGGACACTGAAGCTTTCTTT; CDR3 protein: CASSYRTGDTEAFF
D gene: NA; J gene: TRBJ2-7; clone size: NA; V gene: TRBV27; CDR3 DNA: TGTGCCAGCAGTTTATCCCCCTCCTCCTACGAGCAGTACTTC; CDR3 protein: CASSLSPSSYEQYF
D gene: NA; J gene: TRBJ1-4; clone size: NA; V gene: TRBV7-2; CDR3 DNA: TGTGCCAGCACCCAAGGGTTGGGGGGTAATGAAAAACTGTTTTTT; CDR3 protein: CASTQGLGGNEKLFF
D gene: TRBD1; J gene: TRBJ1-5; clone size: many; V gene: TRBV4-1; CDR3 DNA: TGCGCCAGCAGCCAAATTCCGGGACAGGGGGCGAGCAATCAGCCCCAGCATTTT; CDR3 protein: CASSQIPGQGASNQPQHF
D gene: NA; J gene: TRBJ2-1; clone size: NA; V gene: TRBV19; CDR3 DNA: TGTGCCAGTAGTTTCCCGCCCGGACTAGGGGGAGGGGAGCAGTTCTTC; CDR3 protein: CASSFPPGLGGGEQFF
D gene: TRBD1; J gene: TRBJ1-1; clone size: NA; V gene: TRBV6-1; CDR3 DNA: TGTGCCAGCAGTGAAGCGGACAGGGGGGACGGAGCTTTCTTT; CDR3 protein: CASSEADRGDGAFF
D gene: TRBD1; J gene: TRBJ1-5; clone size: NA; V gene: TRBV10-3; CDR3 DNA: TGTGCCAGCACAGGGGGCGAAGGGCCCCAGCATTTT; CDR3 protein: CASTGGEGPQHF
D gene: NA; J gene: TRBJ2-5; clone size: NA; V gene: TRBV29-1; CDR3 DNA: TGCAGCGTTGTGACTAACCTTGGGGAGACCCAGTACTTC; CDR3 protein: CSVVTNLGETQYF
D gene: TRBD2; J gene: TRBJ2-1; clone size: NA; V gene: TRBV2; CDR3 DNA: TGTGCCAGCAGAAAGGAGGATTTAGCGGGGGGGTACAATGAGCAGTTCTTC; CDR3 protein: CASRKEDLAGGYNEQFF
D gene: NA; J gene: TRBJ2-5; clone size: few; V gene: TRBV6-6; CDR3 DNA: TGTGCCAGCAGTTACGAAGAGGAGACCCAGTACTTC; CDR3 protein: CASSYEEETQYF
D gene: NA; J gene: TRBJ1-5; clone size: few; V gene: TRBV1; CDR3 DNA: TGCACCAGCAGCCAAGGACGGGACAGTTTTAGCAATCAGCCCCAGCATTTT; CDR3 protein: CTSSQGRDSFSNQPQHF
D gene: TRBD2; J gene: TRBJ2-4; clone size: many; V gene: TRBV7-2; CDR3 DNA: TGTGCCAGCAGCGAAGGACTAGTCGGGGACATTCAGTACTTC; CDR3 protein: CASSEGLVGDIQYF
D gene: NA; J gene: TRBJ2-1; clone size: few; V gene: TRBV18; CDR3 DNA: TGTGCCAGCTCACCTCCGACTCGTTCCTACAATGAGCAGTTCTTC; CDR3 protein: CASSPPTRSYNEQFF